Reported below is one T cell receptor (beta chain). No antigen is known for it. Each cell subset's genomic DNA was divided evenly among several immunoSEQ plates. Sequenced by immunoSEQ multiplex PCR; TCRdb stores in-frame clones only, minus some. This sample has around 440,000 clones; 60% to 80% occur once, and the top ten carry approximately 12%. The source of the sample is a study of shared clonotypes between healthy human individuals. Study results and caveats: Sampling was confined to blood; repertoires within tissues likely differ. Clonotype sharing among donors was thought likely to change with sequencing depth. The study drew on few donors, limiting represented genetic and exposure-history diversity.

Germline CDR1 and CDR2: SGHTA and FQGNSA. The CDR3 runs 15 residues. J lost 0 bases, V lost 4 bases, and 6 bases had no gene match. This sequence originates from a woman aged 40 to 50 in good health. Some clones in this sample may be carry-over from other donors' samples. The sequenced sample consisted of PBMCs. The chain uses TRBV7-2 and TRBJ2-7; TRBD1 aligns across 7 bases. The CDR3 protein is CASSSSGQFSYEQYF. The CDR3 bases are TGTGCCAGCAGCTCCTCGGGACAGTTCTCCTACGAGCAGTACTTC.